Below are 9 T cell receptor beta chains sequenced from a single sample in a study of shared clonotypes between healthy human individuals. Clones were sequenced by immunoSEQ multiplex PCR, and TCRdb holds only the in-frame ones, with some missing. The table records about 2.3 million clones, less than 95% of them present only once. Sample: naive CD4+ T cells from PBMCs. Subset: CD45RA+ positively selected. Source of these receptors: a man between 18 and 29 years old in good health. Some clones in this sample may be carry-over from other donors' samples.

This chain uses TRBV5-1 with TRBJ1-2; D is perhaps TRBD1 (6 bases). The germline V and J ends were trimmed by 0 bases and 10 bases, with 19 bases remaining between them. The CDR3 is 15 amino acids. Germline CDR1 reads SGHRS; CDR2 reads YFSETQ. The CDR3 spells CASSLASGEKGNYTF. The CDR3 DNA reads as TGCGCCAGCAGCTTGGCCTCAGGGGAGAAGGGGAACTACACCTTC.

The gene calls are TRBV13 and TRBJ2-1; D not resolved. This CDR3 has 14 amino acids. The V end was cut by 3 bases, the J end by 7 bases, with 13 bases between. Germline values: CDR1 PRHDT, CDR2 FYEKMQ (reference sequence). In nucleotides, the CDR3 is TGTGCCAGCAGCTTCCTTGACTGGCGGAATGAGCAGTTCTTC. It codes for CASSFLDWRNEQFF.

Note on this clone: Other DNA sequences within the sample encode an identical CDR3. The CDR3 coding sequence is TGCGCCAGCAGCCAAGGAGTTAGCGGCACAGATACGCAGTATTTT. Amino acids: CASSQGVSGTDTQYF. The V gene is TRBV4-3, the J gene TRBJ2-3, with D maybe TRBD2 (5 bases). V was cut by 1 base and J by 1 base, with 9 bases left in between. Germline lookup yields CDR1 LGHNA and CDR2 YSLEER. CDR3 length equals 15 residues.

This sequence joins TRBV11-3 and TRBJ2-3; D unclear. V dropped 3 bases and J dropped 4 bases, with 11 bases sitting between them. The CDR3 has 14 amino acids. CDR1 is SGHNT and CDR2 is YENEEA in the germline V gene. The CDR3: CASSFGRSSDTQYF. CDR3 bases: TGTGCCAGCAGCTTCGGAAGGTCCTCAGATACGCAGTATTTT.

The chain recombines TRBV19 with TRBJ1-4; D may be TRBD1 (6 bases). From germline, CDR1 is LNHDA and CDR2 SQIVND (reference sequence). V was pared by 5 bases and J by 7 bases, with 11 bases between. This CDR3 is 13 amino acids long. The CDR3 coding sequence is TGTGCCAGTAGTCGGGGAGGGGGTGAAAAACTGTTTTTT. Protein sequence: CASSRGGGEKLFF.

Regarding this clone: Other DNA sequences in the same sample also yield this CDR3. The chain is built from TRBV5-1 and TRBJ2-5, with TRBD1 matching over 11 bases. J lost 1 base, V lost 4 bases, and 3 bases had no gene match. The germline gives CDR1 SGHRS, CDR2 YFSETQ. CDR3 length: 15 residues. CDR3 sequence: CASSLGTGGQETQYF. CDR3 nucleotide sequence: TGCGCCAGCAGCCTCGGGACAGGGGGCCAAGAGACCCAGTACTTC.

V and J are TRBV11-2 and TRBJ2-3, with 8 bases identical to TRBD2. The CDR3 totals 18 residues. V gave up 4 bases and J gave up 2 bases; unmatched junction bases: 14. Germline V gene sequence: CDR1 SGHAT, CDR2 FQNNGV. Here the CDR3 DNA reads TGTGCCAGCAGCTCCCCCCACTCTAGCGGGCGCCTCACAGATACGCAGTATTTT. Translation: CASSSPHSSGRLTDTQYF. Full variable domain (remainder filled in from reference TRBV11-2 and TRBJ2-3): EAGVAQSPRYKIIEKRQSVAFWCNPISGHATLYWYQQILGQGPKLLIQFQNNGVVDDSQLPKDRFSAERLKGVDSTLKIQPAKLEDSAVYLCASSSPHSSGRLTDTQYFGPGTRLTVL.

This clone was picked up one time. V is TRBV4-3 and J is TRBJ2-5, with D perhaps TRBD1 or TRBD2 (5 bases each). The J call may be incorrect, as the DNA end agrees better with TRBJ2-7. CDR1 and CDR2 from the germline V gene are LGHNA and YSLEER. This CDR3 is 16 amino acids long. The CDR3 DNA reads TGCGCCAGCAGCACAAGCGCTGGGGGTCGCTTCTACGAGCAGTACTTC. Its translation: CASSTSAGGRFYEQYF.

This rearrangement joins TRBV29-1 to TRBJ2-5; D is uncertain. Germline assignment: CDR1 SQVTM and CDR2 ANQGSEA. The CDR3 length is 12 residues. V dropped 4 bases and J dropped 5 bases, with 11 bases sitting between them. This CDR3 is CSVAWGVETQYF. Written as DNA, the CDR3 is TGCAGCGTTGCTTGGGGTGTGGAGACCCAGTACTTC.